This T cell receptor (beta chain) was retrieved from a study of cytomegalovirus exposure and HLA in healthy donors. General study points: The dataset shows that most TCR sequences were rare, while some public TCRs occurred in many donors.

CDR1 SGHTA and CDR2 FQGTGA come from the germline V gene. The CDR3 extends over 14 amino acids. Trimming took 1 base from V and 9 from J, leaving 13 bases between them. Data came from immunoSEQ multiplex PCR; TCRdb stores just in-frame clones and leaves some out. The data show under 250,000 clones, about nine tenths seen once. This clone has a handful of counts. Its matching antigen is unknown. Input material: PBMCs. The genes are TRBV7-3 and TRBJ1-5, with D possibly TRBD1 on 5 matching bases. The origin of this receptor is a woman under 30 in good health and CMV-seropositive. The CDR3 loop reads CASSLSGTEGPQHF. In DNA form, the CDR3 reads TGTGCCAGCAGCTTAAGTGGGACTGAGGGGCCCCAGCATTTT.